This note documents a single T cell receptor beta chain sequence. These data belong to a study of identical twins. TCRdb re-called the 5' RACE reads through MiXCR, storing one row per CDR3 protein. Of approximately 620,000 distinct CDR3 sequences listed, over 8.5% are singletons. In germline, CDR1 is SGHKS, CDR2 YYEKEE (reference sequence). This CDR3 has 15 amino acids. Trimming took off 0 bases at V and 3 bases at J, with 13 bases between the two ends. These data also formed part of another study, on yellow fever vaccine responses in identical twins.

The rearrangement uses TRBV5-5 and TRBJ2-7; D is ambiguous. The sample comprised PBMCs. The receptor's source is a woman between 18 and 30 years old in good health. CDR3 sequence: CASSLDGQRHYEQYF. In DNA form, the CDR3 reads TGTGCCAGCAGCTTGGACGGGCAGAGGCACTACGAGCAGTACTTC. The whole variable domain, filled in from reference TRBV5-5 and TRBJ2-7, reads DAGVTQSPTHLIKTRGQQVTLRCSPISGHKSVSWYQQVLGQGPQFIFQYYEKEERGRGNFPDRFSARQFPNYSSELNVNALLLGDSALYLCASSLDGQRHYEQYFGPGTRLTVT.